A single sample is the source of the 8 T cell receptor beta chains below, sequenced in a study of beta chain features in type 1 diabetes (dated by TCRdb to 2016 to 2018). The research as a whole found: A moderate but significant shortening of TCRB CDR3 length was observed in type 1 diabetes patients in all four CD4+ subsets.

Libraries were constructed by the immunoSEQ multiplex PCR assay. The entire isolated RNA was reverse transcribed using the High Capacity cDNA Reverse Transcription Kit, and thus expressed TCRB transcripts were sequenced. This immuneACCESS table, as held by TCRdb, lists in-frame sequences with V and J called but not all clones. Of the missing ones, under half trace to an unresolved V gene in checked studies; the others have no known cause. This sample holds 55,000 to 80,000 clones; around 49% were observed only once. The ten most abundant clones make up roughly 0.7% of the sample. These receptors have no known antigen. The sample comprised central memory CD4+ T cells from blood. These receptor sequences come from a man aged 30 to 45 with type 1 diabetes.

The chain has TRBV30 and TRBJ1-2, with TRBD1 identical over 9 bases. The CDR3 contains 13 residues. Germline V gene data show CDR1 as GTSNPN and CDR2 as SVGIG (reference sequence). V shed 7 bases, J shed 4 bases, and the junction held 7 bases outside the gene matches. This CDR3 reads CASTGGVGYGYTF. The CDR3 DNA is TGTGCCTCTACAGGGGGCGTCGGCTATGGCTACACCTTC.

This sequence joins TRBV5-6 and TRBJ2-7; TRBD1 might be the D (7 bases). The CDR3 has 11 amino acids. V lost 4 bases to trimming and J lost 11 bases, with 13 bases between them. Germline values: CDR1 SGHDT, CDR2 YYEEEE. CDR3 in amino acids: CASSLTGEEYF. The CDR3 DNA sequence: TGTGCCAGCAGCCTAACAGGGGAGGAGTACTTC.

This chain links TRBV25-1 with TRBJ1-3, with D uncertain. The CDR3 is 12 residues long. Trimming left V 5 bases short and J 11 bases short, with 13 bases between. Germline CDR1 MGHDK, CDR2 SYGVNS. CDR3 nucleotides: TGTGCCAGCAGTTCCTCCCCCGGAGCCATATATTTT. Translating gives CASSSSPGAIYF.

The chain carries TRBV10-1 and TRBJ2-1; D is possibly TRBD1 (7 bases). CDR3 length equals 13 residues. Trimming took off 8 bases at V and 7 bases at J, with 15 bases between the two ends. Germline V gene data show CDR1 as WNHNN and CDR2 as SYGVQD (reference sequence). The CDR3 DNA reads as TGCGCCAGCGGAGGGACAGCTGGGAATGAGCAGTTCTTC. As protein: CASGGTAGNEQFF.

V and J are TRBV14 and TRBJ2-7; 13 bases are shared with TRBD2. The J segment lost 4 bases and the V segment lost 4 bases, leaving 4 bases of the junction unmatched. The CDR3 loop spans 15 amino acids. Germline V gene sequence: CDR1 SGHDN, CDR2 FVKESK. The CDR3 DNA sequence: TGTGCCAGCAGCCGCGGACTAGCGGGAGAGTACGAGCAGTACTTC. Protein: CASSRGLAGEYEQYF.

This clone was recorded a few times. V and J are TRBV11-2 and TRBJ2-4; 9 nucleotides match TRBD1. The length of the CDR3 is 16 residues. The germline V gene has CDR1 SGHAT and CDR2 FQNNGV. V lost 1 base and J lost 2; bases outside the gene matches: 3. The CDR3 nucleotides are TGTGCCAGCAGCTTAGGGACAGGGGCCCCCAAAAACATTCAGTACTTC. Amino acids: CASSLGTGAPKNIQYF.

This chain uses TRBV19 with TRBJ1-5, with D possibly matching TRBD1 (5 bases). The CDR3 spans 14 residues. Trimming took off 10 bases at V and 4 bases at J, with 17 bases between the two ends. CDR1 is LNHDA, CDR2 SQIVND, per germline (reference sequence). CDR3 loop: CATWEGRGNQPQHF. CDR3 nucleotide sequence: TGTGCCACCTGGGAGGGGAGAGGAAATCAGCCCCAGCATTTT.

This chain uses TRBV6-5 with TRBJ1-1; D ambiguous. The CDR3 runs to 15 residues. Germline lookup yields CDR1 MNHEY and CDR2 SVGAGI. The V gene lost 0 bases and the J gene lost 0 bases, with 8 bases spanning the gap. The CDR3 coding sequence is TGTGCCAGCAGTTACTCGTCTACCTTGAACACTGAAGCTTTCTTT. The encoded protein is CASSYSSTLNTEAFF.